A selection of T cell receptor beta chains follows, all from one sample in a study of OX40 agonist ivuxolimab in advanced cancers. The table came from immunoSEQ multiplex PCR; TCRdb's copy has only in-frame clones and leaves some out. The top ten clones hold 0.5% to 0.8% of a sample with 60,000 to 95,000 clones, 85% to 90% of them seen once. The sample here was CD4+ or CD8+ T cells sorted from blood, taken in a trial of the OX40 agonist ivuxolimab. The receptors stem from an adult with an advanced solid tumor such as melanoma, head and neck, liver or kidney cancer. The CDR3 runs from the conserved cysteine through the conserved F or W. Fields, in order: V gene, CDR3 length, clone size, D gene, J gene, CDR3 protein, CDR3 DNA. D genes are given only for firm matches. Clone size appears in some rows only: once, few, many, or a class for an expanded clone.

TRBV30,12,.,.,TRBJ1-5,CAWSSLGGPQHF,TGTGCCTGGAGTTCGCTAGGGGGGCCCCAGCATTTT
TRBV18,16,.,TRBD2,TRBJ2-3,CASSPGTSRYTDTQYF,TGTGCCAGCTCACCTGGGACTAGCAGATACACAGATACGCAGTATTTT
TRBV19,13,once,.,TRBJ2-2,CASNPQGSGELFF,TGTGCCAGTAACCCTCAGGGTTCCGGGGAGCTGTTTTTT
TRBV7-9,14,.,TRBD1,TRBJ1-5,CASSFGTGNQPQHF,TGTGCCAGCAGCTTCGGGACAGGCAATCAGCCCCAGCATTTT
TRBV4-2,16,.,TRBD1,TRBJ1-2,CASSQGTETANYGYTF,TGTGCCAGCAGCCAGGGGACAGAGACTGCGAACTATGGCTACACCTTC
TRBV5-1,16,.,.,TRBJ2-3,CASSLRASSPTDTQYF,TGCGCCAGCTCACTTCGGGCCTCTTCCCCCACAGATACGCAGTATTTT
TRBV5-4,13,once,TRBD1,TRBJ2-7,CASRRDSSYEQYF,TGTGCCAGCAGACGGGACAGTTCCTACGAGCAGTACTTC
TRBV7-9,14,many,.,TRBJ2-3,CASSLALDRDTQYF,TGTGCCAGCAGCTTAGCATTAGATAGGGATACGCAGTATTTT
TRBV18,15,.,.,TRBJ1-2,CASSPGRSRNYGYTF,TGTGCCAGCTCACCAGGGCGGTCCAGAAATTATGGCTACACCTTC
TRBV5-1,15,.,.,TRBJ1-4,CASSSRGGLNEKLFF,TGCGCCAGCAGCTCGAGAGGGGGGCTGAATGAAAAACTGTTTTTT
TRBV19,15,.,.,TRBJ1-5,CASSAGGSSNQPQHF,TGTGCCAGTAGTGCGGGGGGCTCTAGCAATCAGCCCCAGCATTTT
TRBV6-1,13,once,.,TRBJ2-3,CASSLRRADTQYF,TGTGCCAGCAGTTTGCGCCGTGCAGATACGCAGTATTTT
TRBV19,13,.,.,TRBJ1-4,CASSIAWGEKLFF,TGTGCCAGTAGTATAGCATGGGGTGAAAAACTGTTTTTT
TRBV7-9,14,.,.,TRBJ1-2,CASSLGGISDGYTF,TGTGCCAGCAGCTTGGGAGGGATTAGTGATGGCTACACCTTC
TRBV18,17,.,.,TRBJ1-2,CASSPPTAGQSSYGYTF,TGTGCCAGCTCACCACCAACTGCCGGACAGTCTAGTTATGGCTACACCTTC
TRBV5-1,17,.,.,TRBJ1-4,CASSLEPGRATNEKLFF,TGCGCCAGCAGCTTAGAACCCGGACGGGCAACTAATGAAAAACTGTTTTTT
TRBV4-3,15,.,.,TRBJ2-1,CASSLGESSYNEQFF,TGCGCCAGCAGCCTAGGTGAGAGCTCCTACAATGAGCAGTTCTTC
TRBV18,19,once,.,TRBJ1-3,CASSPRPIQGGLAGNTIYF,TGTGCCAGCTCCCCACGCCCCATACAGGGAGGATTAGCTGGAAACACCATATATTTT
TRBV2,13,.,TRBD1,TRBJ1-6,CASSAGQNSPLHF,TGTGCCAGCAGTGCGGGACAGAATTCACCCCTCCACTTT
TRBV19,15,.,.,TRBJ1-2,CASSIEGRGYGGYTF,TGTGCCAGTAGTATAGAAGGCAGGGGCTACGGGGGCTACACCTTC
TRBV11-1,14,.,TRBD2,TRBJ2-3,CASSFGGGAYTQYF,TGTGCCAGCAGCTTTGGCGGGGGGGCTTATACGCAGTATTTT
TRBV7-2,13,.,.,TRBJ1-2,CASSSGAFYGYTF,TGTGCCAGCAGCTCAGGGGCCTTCTATGGCTACACCTTC
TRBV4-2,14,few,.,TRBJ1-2,CASSQGSGGYGYTF,TGTGCCAGCAGCCAAGGGTCGGGAGGCTATGGCTACACCTTC
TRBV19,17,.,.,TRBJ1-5,CASSILRGHYSNQPQHF,TGTGCCAGTAGTATACTCCGGGGCCATTATAGCAATCAGCCCCAGCATTTT
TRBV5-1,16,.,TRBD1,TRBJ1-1,CASSKTGGLQETEAFF,TGCGCCAGCAGCAAAACAGGGGGCCTCCAGGAAACTGAAGCTTTCTTT
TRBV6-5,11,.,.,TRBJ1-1,CASIDQERAFF,TGTGCCAGCATAGACCAGGAGAGGGCTTTCTTT
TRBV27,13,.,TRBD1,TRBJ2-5,CASKTGGSWSQYF,TGTGCCAGCAAAACAGGGGGCTCATGGTCCCAGTACTTC
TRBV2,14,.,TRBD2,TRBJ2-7,CASKSGLATYEQYF,TGTGCCAGCAAATCGGGACTAGCCACCTACGAGCAGTACTTC
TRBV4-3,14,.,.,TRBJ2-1,CASSEGIPSRKQFF,TGCGCCAGCTCCGAGGGGATACCGAGTAGGAAGCAGTTCTTC
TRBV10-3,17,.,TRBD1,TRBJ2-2,CAISETGQGSYTGELFF,TGTGCCATCAGTGAGACCGGACAGGGTTCGTACACCGGGGAGCTGTTTTTT
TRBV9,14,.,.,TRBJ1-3,CASSRRGTGNTIYF,TGTGCCAGCAGCAGGAGGGGCACTGGAAACACCATATATTTT
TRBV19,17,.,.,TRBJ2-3,CASRPGALSPSTDTQYF,TGTGCCAGTCGCCCGGGGGCTCTTTCCCCTAGCACAGATACGCAGTATTTT
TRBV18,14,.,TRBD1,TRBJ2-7,CASSPRQGTYEQYF,TGTGCCAGCTCACCCCGACAGGGAACCTACGAGCAGTACTTC
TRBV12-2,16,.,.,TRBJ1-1,CASRLAGQGTNTEAFF,TGTGCAAGTCGCTTAGCGGGACAGGGAACAAACACTGAAGCTTTCTTT
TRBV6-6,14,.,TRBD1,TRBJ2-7,CASSSGTGGNEQYF,TGTGCCAGCAGTTCCGGGACAGGGGGGAACGAGCAGTACTTC
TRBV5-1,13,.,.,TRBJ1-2,CASSFQGDYGYTF,TGCGCCAGCAGCTTTCAAGGGGACTATGGCTACACCTTC
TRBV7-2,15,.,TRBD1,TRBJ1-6,CASSSPGQLNSPLHF,TGTGCCAGCAGCTCACCGGGACAGCTGAATTCACCCCTCCACTTT
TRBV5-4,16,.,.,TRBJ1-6,CASSLEVRGRNSPLHF,TGTGCCAGCAGCTTGGAAGTTCGGGGGAGGAATTCACCCCTCCACTTT
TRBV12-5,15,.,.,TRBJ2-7,CASGLGRERGREQYF,TGTGCTAGTGGTTTGGGCAGGGAACGTGGACGCGAGCAGTACTTC
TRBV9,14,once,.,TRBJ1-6,CASSVGTVSSPLHF,TGTGCCAGCAGCGTAGGGACAGTGAGTTCACCCCTCCACTTT
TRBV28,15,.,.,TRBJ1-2,CASSSPAGTAYGYTF,TGTGCCAGCAGTTCCCCCGCCGGGACGGCCTATGGCTACACCTTC
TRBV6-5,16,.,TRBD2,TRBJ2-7,CASSFGRASGGYEQYF,TGTGCCAGCAGTTTTGGTCGGGCTAGCGGGGGCTACGAGCAGTACTTC
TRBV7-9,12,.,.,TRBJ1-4,CASSSGREKLFF,TGTGCCAGCAGCTCCGGGAGGGAAAAACTGTTTTTT
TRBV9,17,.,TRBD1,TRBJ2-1,CASSAEPRDRRYNEQFF,TGTGCCAGCAGCGCAGAGCCCCGGGACAGAAGGTACAATGAGCAGTTCTTC
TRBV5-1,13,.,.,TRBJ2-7,CASSADYTYEQYF,TGCGCCAGCAGCGCGGACTATACCTACGAGCAGTACTTC
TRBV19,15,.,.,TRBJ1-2,CASSLQGRGDYGYTF,TGTGCCAGTAGCTTACAGGGCCGGGGCGACTATGGCTACACCTTC
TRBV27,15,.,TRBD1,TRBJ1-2,CASRQAGDSIYGYTF,TGTGCCAGCAGACAGGCGGGGGACAGCATCTATGGCTACACCTTC
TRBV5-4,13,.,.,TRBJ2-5,CASSPGQQETQYF,TGTGCCAGCAGCCCCGGACAGCAAGAGACCCAGTACTTC
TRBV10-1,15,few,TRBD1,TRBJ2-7,CASKKGQATSYEQYF,TGCGCCAGCAAGAAGGGACAGGCGACCTCCTACGAGCAGTACTTC
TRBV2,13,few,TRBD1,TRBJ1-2,CASSQGQGLGYTF,TGTGCCAGCAGCCAGGGACAGGGGCTTGGCTACACCTTC
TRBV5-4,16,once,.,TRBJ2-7,CASSFRGATVSYEQYF,TGTGCCAGCAGCTTCCGGGGGGCGACCGTTTCCTACGAGCAGTACTTC
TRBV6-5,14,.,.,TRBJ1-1,CASSKHYRDAEAFF,TGTGCCAGCAGTAAACACTACAGGGACGCTGAAGCTTTCTTT
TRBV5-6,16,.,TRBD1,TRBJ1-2,CASSLATDRVRYGYTF,TGTGCCAGCAGCTTGGCGACAGACAGGGTTCGATATGGCTACACCTTC
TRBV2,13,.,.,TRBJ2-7,CASKYFSTYEQYF,TGTGCCAGCAAATACTTTTCTACCTACGAGCAGTACTTC
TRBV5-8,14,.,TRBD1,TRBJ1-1,CASSSQGARTEAFF,TGTGCCAGCAGCTCACAGGGGGCGCGGACTGAAGCTTTCTTT
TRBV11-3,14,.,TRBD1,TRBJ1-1,CASSLGQGKTEAFF,TGTGCCAGCAGCTTAGGACAGGGTAAAACTGAAGCTTTCTTT
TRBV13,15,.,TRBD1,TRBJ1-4,CASSPRQGSGEKLFF,TGTGCCAGCAGCCCTCGACAGGGCTCGGGTGAAAAACTGTTTTTT
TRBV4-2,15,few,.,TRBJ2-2,CASSQDVMHTGELFF,TGTGCCAGCAGCCAAGATGTGATGCACACCGGGGAGCTGTTTTTT
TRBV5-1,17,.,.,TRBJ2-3,CASSHGAPGGGTDTQYF,TGCGCCAGCAGCCATGGAGCTCCCGGAGGGGGCACAGATACGCAGTATTTT